This T cell receptor beta chain comes out of a study of cytomegalovirus exposure and HLA in healthy donors. Study-wide points: Most TCR sequences were rare, but some public TCRs occurred in many donors. Subsequent analysis revealed that first-cohort TCR clusters tended to co-occur in the roughly 120 validation repertoires.

To note about this clone: What it binds is unknown.

The donors were members of the roughly 120-subject validation cohort (separate from the approximately 670-subject first cohort). The V end was cut by 6 bases, the J end by 4 bases, with 10 bases between. Germline assignment: CDR1 SGHRS and CDR2 YFSETQ. The CDR3 is made up of 13 amino acids. The repertoire was sequenced with immunoSEQ multiplex PCR; TCRdb's copy has only in-frame clones and lacks some. This sample yields roughly 90,000 clones, of which 85% are seen a single time; approximately 22% belongs to the top ten. The receptor was isolated from a man between 18 and 29 years old in good health and CMV-seropositive. The sequencing sample was made of PBMCs. V gene TRBV5-1 combines with J gene TRBJ1-4; possible D gene TRBD1, 5 bases. The CDR3 DNA sequence: TGCGCCAGCACAGGGCAACTTAATGAAAAACTGTTTTTT. It yields the protein CASTGQLNEKLFF.